The 25 T cell receptor beta chains below come from one sample, sequenced in a study of blood T cell repertoires in COVID-19. Produced via immunoSEQ multiplex PCR; TCRdb's table is partial and in-frame only. The sample lists about 240,000 clones, 80% to 90% occurring once. The sample consisted of peripheral blood. Receptors were obtained from a man between 60 and 70 years old with acute or convalescent COVID-19.

This clone was counted a few times. This chain joins TRBV14 and TRBJ2-7, with D tentatively TRBD1 (6 bases). The CDR3 is 13 amino acids. The V gene lost 3 bases and the J gene lost 3 bases, with 9 bases spanning the gap. CDR1 is SGHDN, CDR2 FVKESK, per germline. The CDR3: CASSQTGLYEQYF. In nucleotides, the CDR3 is TGTGCCAGCAGCCAGACAGGACTCTACGAGCAGTACTTC.

The chain joins TRBV19 to TRBJ2-7, with 7 bases matching TRBD1. CDR3 length: 13 residues. V shed 10 bases, J shed 2 bases, and the junction held 8 bases outside the gene matches. Germline loops: CDR1 LNHDA, CDR2 SQIVND (reference sequence). This CDR3 is CATKATGAYEQYF. CDR3 coding DNA: TGTGCCACTAAAGCCACAGGGGCCTACGAGCAGTACTTC. The full variable domain, with the rest looked up from reference TRBV19 and TRBJ2-7, is DGGITQSPKYLFRKEGQNVTLSCEQNLNHDAMYWYRQDPGQGLRLIYYSQIVNDFQKGDIAEGYSVSREKKESFPLTVTSAQKNPTAFYLCATKATGAYEQYFGPGTRLTVT.

The DNA of the CDR3 is TGCAGTGCTAGTATTACGGGGTTGAACACTGAAGCTTTCTTT. It yields the protein CSASITGLNTEAFF. The chain couples TRBV20-1 to TRBJ1-1; D gene ambiguous. Germline-derived CDR1 and CDR2 are DFQATT and SNEGSKA (reference sequence). Trimming stripped 3 bases from V and 0 bases from J, with 11 bases between. The CDR3 runs to 14 residues.

V is TRBV10-3 and J is TRBJ2-1; 9 bases are shared with TRBD2. The CDR3 consists of 16 residues. Trimming at V came to 5 bases and at J to 6 bases, leaving 11 bases not matched to a gene. The germline gives CDR1 ENHRY, CDR2 SYGVKD. CDR3 region: CAISLGTSLVVNEQFF. The DNA for the CDR3 is TGTGCCATCAGTCTCGGGACTAGCCTTGTGGTCAATGAGCAGTTCTTC.

The CDR3 sequence: CASSIGTNTEAFF. The DNA of the CDR3 is TGTGCCAGTAGTATTGGCACGAACACTGAAGCTTTCTTT. The chain carries TRBV19 and TRBJ1-1; D uncertain. V lost 3 bases and J 1 base, leaving 6 bases between the germline ends. Germline-derived CDR1 and CDR2 are LNHDA and SQIVND (reference sequence). This CDR3 comprises 13 residues.

This clone was observed at least ten times. The genes are TRBV7-2 and TRBJ1-6; TRBD1 matches at 8 bases. This CDR3 has 19 residues. Germline trimming cut 5 bases from V and 10 bases from J; bases unmatched to any gene: 22. CDR1 is SGHTA and CDR2 is FQGNSA in the germline V gene. CDR3 sequence reads: CASSPRGRYSGTGGSPLHF. The DNA for the CDR3 is TGTGCCAGCAGCCCTAGGGGACGTTACTCCGGGACAGGCGGCTCACCCCTCCACTTT.

Note on this clone: Other DNA sequences in this sample translate to the same CDR3. J is TRBJ2-7 and V is TRBV5-1, with 10 nucleotides matching TRBD1. Germline values: CDR1 SGHRS, CDR2 YFSETQ. The CDR3 has 14 amino acids. The J segment lost 2 bases and the V segment lost 2 bases, leaving 1 base of the junction unmatched. The CDR3 loop reads CASSLDRGPYEQYF. In DNA, the CDR3 is TGCGCCAGCAGCTTAGACAGGGGGCCCTACGAGCAGTACTTC.

The V and J genes are TRBV19 and TRBJ2-2; 11 bases align to TRBD2. CDR1 is LNHDA and CDR2 is SQIVND in the germline V gene (reference sequence). CDR3 size: 18 residues. The junction had 8 bases not matched to a gene; V was cut back by 5 bases and J by 0 bases. CDR3 sequence (DNA): TGTGCCAGTAGTCGAGGGCTAGCGGGAGGACCGAACACCGGGGAGCTGTTTTTT. It is translated as CASSRGLAGGPNTGELFF.

This clone has only a few counts. This chain uses TRBV5-5 with TRBJ1-2, with D perhaps matching TRBD1 (5 bases). The CDR3 is 13 residues long. Trimming took off 3 bases at V and 5 bases at J, with 11 bases between the two ends. Germline V gene sequence: CDR1 SGHKS, CDR2 YYEKEE (reference sequence). This CDR3 reads CASSSTGFYGYTF. CDR3 bases: TGTGCCAGCAGCTCTACAGGATTTTATGGCTACACCTTC.

The chain is built from TRBV15 and TRBJ2-7; D remains ambiguous. V was trimmed by 5 bases and J by 0 bases, leaving 17 bases between them. Germline loops: CDR1 LNHNV, CDR2 YYDKDF (reference sequence). The CDR3 runs 16 residues. Here the CDR3 reads CATSYTGAEISYEQYF. In nucleotides, the CDR3 is TGTGCCACCAGCTATACCGGAGCAGAAATCTCCTACGAGCAGTACTTC.

The DNA for the CDR3 is TGTGCCAGCAGCCCAAGACCGGGACTAGCGGGAGAAGGTGAGCAGTTCTTC. Translation: CASSPRPGLAGEGEQFF. The chain combines TRBV7-9 with TRBJ2-1; 14 nucleotides align to TRBD2. The V segment lost 5 bases and the J segment 9 bases; nucleotides outside the gene matches: 12. Germline V gene sequence: CDR1 SEHNR, CDR2 FQNEAQ (reference sequence). The CDR3 sequence is 17 residues long.

The table lists this clone with a count of one. The J gene is TRBJ1-2, the V gene TRBV9; a weak D match, TRBD1 (5 bases). The germline V gene has CDR1 SGDLS and CDR2 YYNGEE. Deletions cut 0 bases from V and 2 bases from J, with 8 bases between. The length of the CDR3 is 14 residues. Written as DNA, the CDR3 is TGTGCCAGCAGCGTAGGGTCAGGGAACTATGGCTACACCTTC. Amino acids: CASSVGSGNYGYTF.

V gene TRBV13 combines with J gene TRBJ2-1, with 10 bases matching TRBD2. Germline CDR1 PRHDT, CDR2 FYEKMQ (reference sequence). The CDR3 has 18 residues. Germline trimming cut 1 base from V and 7 bases from J; bases unmatched to any gene: 13. The CDR3 sequence: CASSLVGNGGLATNEQFF. CDR3 coding DNA: TGTGCCAGCAGCTTAGTGGGGAATGGGGGACTAGCGACGAATGAGCAGTTCTTC.

In this sample, this clone turned up once. The CDR3 here is CASSLGLAGGYSSYNEQFF. In DNA, the CDR3 is TGTGCCAGCAGTTTAGGGCTAGCGGGAGGGTATTCGTCCTACAATGAGCAGTTCTTC. The chain is built from TRBV28 and TRBJ2-1; 12 bases map to TRBD2. The CDR3 length is 19 residues. V was pared by 2 bases and J by 1 base, with 9 bases of the junction left unmatched. Germline CDR1 and CDR2: MDHEN and SYDVKM.

About this clone: The same CDR3 also results from other DNA sequences found in this sample. V is TRBV6-1 and J is TRBJ1-1; D call uncertain. Trimming took off 1 base at V and 4 bases at J, with 7 bases between the two ends. The CDR3 covers 13 residues. Germline V gives CDR1 MNHNS, CDR2 SASEGT. The CDR3 loop reads CASSEERVTEAFF. In DNA, the CDR3 is TGTGCCAGCAGTGAAGAAAGAGTCACTGAAGCTTTCTTT.

The genes are TRBV27 and TRBJ2-1; perhaps TRBD2 as D (5 bases). The CDR3 loop spans 15 amino acids. Germline V gene data show CDR1 as MNHEY and CDR2 as SMNVEV (reference sequence). V was trimmed by 3 bases and J by 0 bases, leaving 9 bases between them. CDR3 in amino acids: CASSLGRNSYNEQFF. The CDR3 coding sequence is TGTGCCAGCAGTTTGGGGAGAAACTCCTACAATGAGCAGTTCTTC.

This clone has only one observation. The chain employs TRBV19 and TRBJ2-7; 8 bases line up with TRBD2. Per germline, CDR1 LNHDA and CDR2 SQIVND (reference sequence). The CDR3 spans 14 residues. J lost 4 bases, V lost 6 bases, and 8 bases had no gene match. As DNA, the CDR3 is TGTGCCAGTAGCGGGAGGGCCTTACCGTACGAGCAGTACTTC. Translated, it gives CASSGRALPYEQYF.

The chain is built from TRBV7-3 and TRBJ2-1; the match to TRBD1 covers 7 bases. Trimming at V came to 5 bases and at J to 5 bases, leaving 6 bases not matched to a gene. Germline V gene lookup returns CDR1 SGHTA and CDR2 FQGTGA. The CDR3 contains 14 residues. CDR3 residues: CASSNYRGNNEQFF. In DNA form, the CDR3 reads TGTGCCAGCAGCAATTACAGGGGCAACAATGAGCAGTTCTTC. Combining the CDR3 with reference TRBV7-3 and TRBJ2-1 gives the whole variable domain GAGVSQTPSNKVTEKGKYVELRCDPISGHTALYWYRQSLGQGPEFLIYFQGTGAADDSGLPNDRFFAVRPEGSVSTLKIQRTERGDSAVYLCASSNYRGNNEQFFGPGTRLTVL.

This chain uses TRBV3-1 (or the pseudogene TRBV3-2) with TRBJ2-5; TRBD2 is a possible D gene (6 bases). This CDR3 contains 14 residues. V shed 3 bases and J shed 4 bases, with 12 bases lying between them. Per the germline V gene, CDR1 is LGHDT and CDR2 is YNNKEL (reference sequence). CDR3 protein: CASSHVGGSETQYF. Written as DNA, the CDR3 is TGTGCCAGCAGCCATGTGGGAGGATCAGAGACCCAGTACTTC.

The chain has TRBV25-1 and TRBJ2-2; tentative D call: TRBD1 (6 bases). In germline, CDR1 is MGHDK, CDR2 SYGVNS. This CDR3 comprises 15 residues. Deletions cut 5 bases from V and 7 bases from J, with 17 bases between. For the CDR3, the DNA is TGTGCCAGCAGTCTAAAGGGGGTTCCCGGCGGGGAGCTGTTTTTT. Protein sequence: CASSLKGVPGGELFF.

The V and J genes are TRBV19 and TRBJ1-1; D may be TRBD1 (5 bases). The CDR3 totals 16 residues. V lost 1 base to trimming and J lost 1 base, with 13 bases between them. CDR1 is LNHDA and CDR2 is SQIVND in the germline V gene (reference sequence). The chain's CDR3 is CASSIGGGRGNTEAFF. The CDR3 DNA follows: TGTGCCAGTAGTATAGGCGGGGGACGGGGGAACACTGAAGCTTTCTTT.

The gene calls are TRBV11-1 and TRBJ1-6; 7 bases are a match to TRBD1. In germline, CDR1 is SGHAT, CDR2 FQDESV (reference sequence). This CDR3 region has 15 residues. The V and J ends lost 2 bases and 7 bases, in that order; junction bases with no gene match: 5. CDR3 sequence: CASSLNTGENSPLHF. The DNA for the CDR3 is TGTGCCAGCAGCTTAAACACAGGGGAAAATTCACCCCTCCACTTT.

This chain joins TRBV27 and TRBJ2-6; perhaps TRBD2 as D (5 bases). The length of the CDR3 is 16 residues. CDR1 and CDR2 (germline): MNHEY, SMNVEV (reference sequence). The ends were cut back, 2 bases at V and 2 bases at J, with 10 bases in the middle. The CDR3: CASSLRGRPGANVLTF. The CDR3 nucleotides are TGTGCCAGCAGTTTAAGAGGGCGTCCTGGGGCCAACGTCCTGACTTTC.

This chain links TRBV12-5 with TRBJ1-2; no clear D gene. Trimming removed 4 bases at V and 8 bases at J, with 20 bases between. From germline, CDR1 is LGHNT and CDR2 FRNRAP. CDR3 size: 15 residues. The CDR3 region has the DNA TGTGCTAGTGGTTCCCCCCGGAGAGGTTATAAGGGCTACACCTTC. Translation: CASGSPRRGYKGYTF.

The rearrangement joins TRBV19 to TRBJ2-5; 8 bases align to TRBD1. Trimming took 1 base from V and 4 from J; bases not matched to a gene: 5. This CDR3 is built from 15 residues. Per germline, CDR1 LNHDA and CDR2 SQIVND (reference sequence). As DNA, the CDR3 is TGTGCCAGTAGTATAGTACAGGGGGTTGGAGAGACCCAGTACTTC. It yields the protein CASSIVQGVGETQYF.